A single sample gave rise to the 25 T cell receptor beta chains below, sequenced in a study of blood T cell repertoires in COVID-19. TCRdb's table, derived via immunoSEQ multiplex PCR, lists solely in-frame clones and lacks some. In the table there are about 220,000 clones, 80% to 90% of which are singletons. The source material was peripheral blood. The receptors come from an older woman with acute or convalescent COVID-19.

Notes on this clone: A much larger clone lies one base from this, so it may be a read error. This sequence joins TRBV7-9 and TRBJ1-2, with D possibly being TRBD1 (5 bases). Trimming pared 1 base from V and 3 bases from J, leaving 6 bases between. CDR1 and CDR2 (germline): SEHNR, FQNEAQ (reference sequence). The CDR3 loop spans 13 amino acids. The CDR3 loop reads CASSLGQYYGYTF. DNA for the CDR3: TGTGCCAGCAGCTTAGGACAGTACTATGGCTACACCTTC.

In DNA, the CDR3 is TGTGCCAGCAGCGTAGCGGCGGGGGGTCTCTACGAGCAGTACTTC. It encodes CASSVAAGGLYEQYF. This chain uses TRBV9 with TRBJ2-7; 8 positions match TRBD2. This CDR3 region has 15 residues. J lost 3 bases, V lost 0 bases, and 5 bases had no gene match. CDR1 and CDR2 (germline): SGDLS, YYNGEE.

V is TRBV5-4 and J is TRBJ1-2; 7 nucleotides line up with TRBD1. The J segment lost 6 bases and the V segment lost 3 bases, leaving 11 bases of the junction unmatched. The CDR3 is 15 residues long. CDR1 is SGHNT and CDR2 is YYREEE in the germline V gene (reference sequence). CDR3 protein: CASSSYTGAANGYTF. The CDR3 DNA reads as TGTGCCAGCAGCTCTTACACAGGGGCGGCGAATGGCTACACCTTC.

V gene TRBV27 combines with J gene TRBJ2-2; D remains ambiguous. V shed 0 bases and J shed 2 bases, with 4 bases lying between them. The germline V gene encodes CDR1 MNHEY and CDR2 SMNVEV (reference sequence). The CDR3 length is 14 residues. In DNA form, the CDR3 reads TGTGCCAGCAGTTTATCTAGAAACACCGGGGAGCTGTTTTTT. It specifies CASSLSRNTGELFF.

The rearrangement links TRBV9 to TRBJ2-3, with TRBD2 identical over 12 bases. The CDR3 is 18 residues long. With V trimmed by 6 bases and J by 1 base, 12 bases remained unmatched. Germline loops: CDR1 SGDLS, CDR2 YYNGEE. The CDR3, as DNA: TGTGCCAGCAACCTAAGCCCTGGACTAGCGGGGCGCACAGATACGCAGTATTTT. Encoded protein: CASNLSPGLAGRTDTQYF. Full variable domain (missing parts from reference TRBV9 and TRBJ2-3): DSGVTQTPKHLITATGQRVTLRCSPRSGDLSVYWYQQSLDQGLQFLIQYYNGEERAKGNILERFSAQQFPDLHSELNLSSLELGDSALYFCASNLSPGLAGRTDTQYFGPGTRLTVL.

The chain joins TRBV24-1 to TRBJ2-7; 8 bases agree with TRBD2. Germline V gives CDR1 KGHDR, CDR2 SFDVKD. The CDR3 loop spans 16 amino acids. Trimming at V came to 2 bases and at J to 2 bases, leaving 7 bases not matched to a gene. CDR3 amino acids: CATSDSAGGPTYEQYF. As DNA, the CDR3 is TGTGCCACCAGTGATTCTGCGGGGGGCCCTACCTACGAGCAGTACTTC.

This sequence joins TRBV30 and TRBJ1-1; TRBD1 is a possible D gene (6 bases). CDR3 size: 14 residues. Germline values: CDR1 GTSNPN, CDR2 SVGIG (reference sequence). The V end was cut by 5 bases, the J end by 5 bases, with 18 bases between. For the CDR3, the DNA is TGTGCCTGGGGCCGAGGGAGGGGGATTACTGAAGCTTTCTTT. Translation gives CAWGRGRGITEAFF.

The CDR3: CASSLVPTRQAIYF. The CDR3 coding sequence is TGTGCCAGCAGCTTAGTCCCCACCAGGCAAGCCATATATTTT. The rearrangement uses TRBV7-8 and TRBJ1-3; D is ambiguous. There are 14 residues in the CDR3. Germline loops: CDR1 SGHVS, CDR2 FQNEAQ. Trimming took off 1 base at V and 11 bases at J, with 15 bases between the two ends.

There are a few counts of this clone. The CDR3 DNA is TGTGCCAGCAGCTTAGGCACGTACACGAACACTGAAGCTTTCTTT. Translated, it gives CASSLGTYTNTEAFF. This chain joins TRBV7-8 and TRBJ1-1; no firm D call. V lost 1 base and J 1 base, leaving 10 bases between the germline ends. In germline, CDR1 is SGHVS, CDR2 FQNEAQ. The CDR3 spans 15 residues.

The CDR3 DNA follows: TGCGCCAGCAGTGGACCGGGACATAACACAGATACGCAGTATTTT. Translating it yields CASSGPGHNTDTQYF. The chain carries TRBV5-1 and TRBJ2-3; D is perhaps TRBD1 (6 bases). V was shortened by 5 bases and J by 2 bases, with 15 bases between the two germline ends. The germline gives CDR1 SGHRS, CDR2 YFSETQ. This CDR3 is built from 15 residues.

The CDR3 here is CATSDPSDPGGYGYTF. Written as DNA, the CDR3 is TGTGCCACCAGTGATCCGTCAGACCCGGGGGGCTATGGCTACACCTTC. J is TRBJ1-2 and V is TRBV24-1; D is perhaps TRBD1 (5 bases). Germline CDR1 KGHDR, CDR2 SFDVKD. Trimming removed 3 bases at V and 4 bases at J, with 17 bases between. This CDR3 is built from 16 residues.

The chain uses TRBV3-1 (or the pseudogene TRBV3-2) and TRBJ1-5; 12 positions agree with TRBD1. The CDR3 runs 17 residues. V was pared by 1 base and J by 1 base, with 2 bases of the junction left unmatched. Looked up from germline, CDR1 is LGHDT and CDR2 is YNNKEL (reference sequence). The DNA for the CDR3 is TGTGCCAGCAGCCAAGGGGGACAGGGGGCAAGCAATCAGCCCCAGCATTTT. Its protein product is CASSQGGQGASNQPQHF.

V is TRBV4-2 and J is TRBJ1-1, with D possibly TRBD1 on 6 matching bases. The germline V gene has CDR1 LGHNA and CDR2 YNFKEQ. The V end was cut by 3 bases, the J end by 5 bases, with 22 bases between. CDR3 length: 17 amino acids. CDR3 sequence: CASSQVRHQQGYTEAFF. The CDR3 DNA reads as TGTGCCAGCAGCCAGGTTAGACACCAACAGGGATATACTGAAGCTTTCTTT.

Regarding this clone: This CDR3 is also generated by other DNA sequences in the sample. The chain recombines TRBV5-1 with TRBJ2-5; the D gene is possibly TRBD1 (6 bases). Germline CDR1 reads SGHRS; CDR2 reads YFSETQ. This CDR3 comprises 14 residues. V was pared by 3 bases and J by 2 bases, with 11 bases between. The CDR3 region has the DNA TGCGCCAGCAGCTCCGGACAGCCTCAAGAGACCCAGTACTTC. Residues: CASSSGQPQETQYF.

The gene calls are TRBV11-2 and TRBJ1-1; D uncertain. The V and J ends lost 7 bases and 1 base respectively, with 13 bases between them. Germline V lookup: CDR1 SGHAT, CDR2 FQNNGV. The CDR3 has 14 residues. As DNA, the CDR3 is TGTGCCAGCACCCAACGGCTAGAGAACACTGAAGCTTTCTTT. Residues: CASTQRLENTEAFF. Full variable domain (remainder filled in from reference TRBV11-2 and TRBJ1-1): EAGVAQSPRYKIIEKRQSVAFWCNPISGHATLYWYQQILGQGPKLLIQFQNNGVVDDSQLPKDRFSAERLKGVDSTLKIQPAKLEDSAVYLCASTQRLENTEAFFGQGTRLTVV.

This chain connects TRBV7-9 to TRBJ2-7, with 10 nucleotides matching TRBD1. Trimming at V came to 5 bases and at J to 2 bases, leaving 3 bases not matched to a gene. The germline CDR1 and CDR2 sequences are SEHNR and FQNEAQ (reference sequence). This CDR3 has 14 amino acids. CDR3 bases: TGTGCCAGCAGCCCCGGGACAGGGGCCTACGAGCAGTACTTC. Amino acids: CASSPGTGAYEQYF.

The chain has TRBV19 and TRBJ1-2, with 8 bases fitting TRBD1. With 7 bases clipped from V and 5 bases from J, the junction kept 12 bases outside the gene matches. From germline, CDR1 is LNHDA and CDR2 SQIVND (reference sequence). The CDR3 has 15 residues. The CDR3 sequence: CASKGNEDRVYGYTF. In nucleotides, the CDR3 is TGTGCCAGTAAGGGGAATGAGGACAGGGTATATGGCTACACCTTC.

The chain uses TRBV10-3 and TRBJ2-5, with D possibly TRBD1 on 6 matching bases. The V gene's germline CDR1 is ENHRY and CDR2 SYGVKD. Trimming stripped 4 bases from V and 3 bases from J, with 9 bases between. CDR3 length: 13 amino acids. This CDR3 is CAISGYREETQYF. The DNA of the CDR3 is TGTGCCATCAGTGGTTACAGGGAAGAGACCCAGTACTTC.

The chain links TRBV6-4 to TRBJ1-1; D possibly corresponds to TRBD1 (5 bases). Germline V CDR1 and CDR2: MRHNA, SNTAGT. V lost 4 bases and J lost 1, with 7 bases in between. The CDR3 spans 13 residues. CDR3 nucleotides: TGTGCCAGCAGTGGACAGCCGAACACTGAAGCTTTCTTT. Translation: CASSGQPNTEAFF.

The CDR3 region is CASSRQGPAYGYTF. The CDR3 DNA reads TGTGCCAGCAGCCGACAGGGCCCCGCCTATGGCTACACCTTC. The J gene is TRBJ1-2, the V gene TRBV7-9; 7 nucleotides align to TRBD1. In germline, CDR1 is SEHNR, CDR2 FQNEAQ (reference sequence). CDR3 size: 14 residues. The ends lost 5 bases at V and 4 bases at J; junction bases unmatched: 7.

A few counts support this clone. The chain carries TRBV12-3 or TRBV12-4 and TRBJ1-2; no firm D call. This CDR3 region has 12 residues. Trimming shortened V by 6 bases and J by 4 bases, and 9 bases separated the two germline ends. The CDR3 sequence is CASSTLTYGYTF. The CDR3 DNA sequence: TGTGCCAGCAGCACTCTAACCTATGGCTACACCTTC.

This clone was recorded a few times. The rearrangement uses TRBV3-1 (or the pseudogene TRBV3-2) and TRBJ1-5, with D perhaps TRBD1 (6 bases). The CDR3 has 15 amino acids. Germline CDR1 and CDR2: LGHDT and YNNKEL (reference sequence). The germline V and J ends were trimmed by 1 base and 6 bases, with 13 bases remaining between them. CDR3 amino acids: CASSQGRGDTQPQHF. The CDR3 region has the DNA TGTGCCAGCAGCCAAGGCAGGGGAGATACTCAGCCCCAGCATTTT.

The chain combines TRBV5-6 with TRBJ1-4; 12 nucleotides align to TRBD1. V trimming: 4 bases; J trimming: 5 bases; junction bases outside the gene matches: 6. Germline CDR1 is SGHDT and CDR2 is YYEEEE. This CDR3 is 16 amino acids long. The CDR3 protein is CASSRGQGARNEKLFF. In nucleotides, the CDR3 is TGTGCCAGCAGCCGGGGACAGGGGGCTAGGAATGAAAAACTGTTTTTT.

J is TRBJ1-2 and V is TRBV10-3; 8 positions agree with TRBD1. Germline-derived CDR1 and CDR2 are ENHRY and SYGVKD. The length of the CDR3 is 14 residues. V gave up 7 bases and J gave up 6 bases; unmatched junction bases: 10. In nucleotides, the CDR3 is TGTGCCATCACCATGGACAGGGAAGGAAATGGCTACACCTTC. Translation gives CAITMDREGNGYTF.

Concerning this clone itself: Other nucleotide sequences in the sample specify the same CDR3. The chain recombines TRBV11-2 with TRBJ1-5, with 7 bases fitting TRBD1. The CDR3 covers 14 residues. Per germline, CDR1 SGHAT and CDR2 FQNNGV. Trimming at V came to 5 bases and at J to 1 base, leaving 2 bases not matched to a gene. The CDR3 DNA reads TGTGCCAGCAGCCCGACAGGGAGCAATCAGCCCCAGCATTTT. Its translation is CASSPTGSNQPQHF.